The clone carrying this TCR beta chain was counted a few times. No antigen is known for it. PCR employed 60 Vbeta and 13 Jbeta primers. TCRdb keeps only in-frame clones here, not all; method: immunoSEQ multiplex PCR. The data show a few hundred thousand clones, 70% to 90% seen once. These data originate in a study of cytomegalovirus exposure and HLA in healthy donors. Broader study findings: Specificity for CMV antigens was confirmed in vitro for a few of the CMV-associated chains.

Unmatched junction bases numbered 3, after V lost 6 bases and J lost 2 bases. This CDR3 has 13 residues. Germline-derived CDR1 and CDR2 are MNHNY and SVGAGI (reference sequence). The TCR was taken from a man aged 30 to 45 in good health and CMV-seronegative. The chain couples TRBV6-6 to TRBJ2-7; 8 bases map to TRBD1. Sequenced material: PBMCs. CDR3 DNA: TGTGCCAGCAGAATGACAGGGGCCTACGAGCAGTACTTC. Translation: CASRMTGAYEQYF.